The T cell receptor (beta chain) under discussion was sequenced for a study of cytomegalovirus exposure and HLA in healthy donors. CDR3 size: 14 residues. Germline-derived CDR1 and CDR2 are MNHEY and SMNVEV (reference sequence). V was shortened by 3 bases and J by 3 bases, with 9 bases between the two germline ends. Clones were read by immunoSEQ multiplex PCR, and TCRdb kept only the in-frame ones, dropping some. This table holds roughly 230,000 clones, 80% to 95% found once. The TCR comes from a woman aged 25 to 45 in good health and CMV-seronegative. The chain couples TRBV27 to TRBJ1-3, with D possibly matching TRBD1 (6 bases). The sequenced sample was PBMCs. DNA for the CDR3: TGTGCCAGCAGTTTGACCAGGGGTGGAAACACCATATATTTT. This translates into CASSLTRGGNTIYF.